The entry that follows covers one T cell receptor beta chain sequence. This sample was taken from a study of T cell changes during pregnancy in multiple sclerosis. Trimming left V 2 bases short and J 1 base short, with 6 bases between. CDR1 and CDR2 from the germline V gene are MNHNY and SVGAGI (reference sequence). This CDR3 is built from 14 residues. TCRdb's table, derived via immunoSEQ multiplex PCR, lists solely in-frame clones and lacks some. The sample has about 21,000 clones, around 93% seen once; the top ten hold about 0.7%. V usage is TRBV6-6 and J usage is TRBJ1-3; no clear D gene. The sequence derives from a female donor with multiple sclerosis, enrolled in a pregnancy study. The material sequenced was CD4+ T cells from peripheral blood mononuclear cells, taken in the third trimester of pregnancy. Written as DNA, the CDR3 is TGTGCCAGCAGTTACCTACAGTCTGGAAACACCATATATTTT. Its protein is CASSYLQSGNTIYF.